The clone carrying this T cell receptor beta chain was observed many times. This entry is derived from a study of neurological immune-mediated disorders. V shed 3 bases and J shed 3 bases, with 12 bases lying between them. Per the germline V gene, CDR1 is SGHTA and CDR2 is FQGNSA. This CDR3 comprises 15 residues. TCRdb analysed the 5' RACE reads with MiXCR anew, one entry per CDR3 protein. The table includes approximately 50,000 distinct CDR3 sequences, more than 3.5% detected once. This chain connects TRBV7-2 to TRBJ1-5, with D possibly being TRBD1 (5 bases). The source material was PBMCs. The clonotype originates from a man in his 60s with multiple sclerosis. The CDR3 loop reads CASSLQRGNNQPQHF. CDR3 DNA sequence: TGTGCCAGCAGCTTGCAAAGGGGCAACAATCAGCCCCAGCATTTT. Looking up the rest from reference TRBV7-2 and TRBJ1-5 gives the full variable domain: GAGVSQSPSNKVTEKGKDVELRCDPISGHTALYWYRQSLGQGLEFLIYFQGNSAPDKSGLPSDRFSAERTGGSVSTLTIQRTQQEDSAVYLCASSLQRGNNQPQHFGDGTRLSIL.